These 18 T cell receptor beta chains came from one sample sequenced in a study of blood T cells in healthy people across ages. A second PCR of about 7 to 12 cycles used a sample-barcoded 5' primer and a J-beta primer mix. MiXCR, run by TCRdb on the 5' RACE reads, gives a single entry per CDR3 protein. The sample lists about 1,600,000 distinct CDR3 sequences, about 43% occurring once. Sequenced: blood. The receptors originated from a young woman in good health.

The V call is TRBV28, the J call TRBJ2-3, with 9 bases matching TRBD2. The CDR3 is 15 amino acids. Germline CDR1 is MDHEN and CDR2 is SYDVKM. V lost 3 bases, J lost 3 bases, and 4 bases stayed unmatched. The chain's CDR3 is CASSLAGGETDTQYF. The CDR3 DNA reads TGTGCCAGCAGTTTGGCGGGGGGGGAGACAGATACGCAGTATTTT.

This sequence joins TRBV20-1 and TRBJ1-5; D call uncertain. CDR1 and CDR2 (germline): DFQATT, SNEGSKA (reference sequence). Trimming left V 0 bases short and J 0 bases short, with 12 bases between. This CDR3 has 16 amino acids. For the CDR3, the DNA is TGCAGTGCTAGAGACTCCGGGAGGGATAGCAATCAGCCCCAGCATTTT. Translation: CSARDSGRDSNQPQHF.

The chain couples TRBV6-1 to TRBJ2-2, with a tentative D call TRBD2 (5 bases). The CDR3 consists of 17 residues. Germline CDR1 and CDR2: MNHNS and SASEGT. The ends were cut back, 0 bases at V and 4 bases at J, with 15 bases in the middle. DNA of the CDR3: TGTGCCAGCAGTGAAGCCCCGTACCAGGCGGGCACCGGGGAGCTGTTTTTT. Translated, it gives CASSEAPYQAGTGELFF.

This clonotype was seen a handful of times. The CDR3 bases are TGTGCCAGCAGTCCGCCGGGAGCGAGATATGGCTACACCTTC. This sequence encodes CASSPPGARYGYTF. This chain uses TRBV25-1 with TRBJ1-2, with no clear D. The CDR3 sequence is 14 residues long. Per germline, CDR1 MGHDK and CDR2 SYGVNS. Between the trimmed V and J ends, which lost 5 bases and 5 bases, there was a span of 15 bases.

The genes are TRBV21-1 and TRBJ2-5; the tabulated D call, TRBD1, remains unverified against the DNA. TRBV21-1 is tagged as a pseudogene. The CDR3 contains 12 residues. This chain's CDR3 is CASGGRLGEQYF. DNA of the CDR3: TGTGCCAGCGGCGGCAGGTTGGGGGAGCAGTACTTC.

This clonotype was seen once. The V call is TRBV7-2, the J call TRBJ2-5, with TRBD2 identical over 10 bases. This CDR3 is built from 14 residues. The germline CDR1 and CDR2 sequences are SGHTA and FQGNSA. J lost 11 bases, V lost 4 bases, and 10 bases had no gene match. Here the CDR3 DNA reads TGTGCCAGCAGCTCCGGATGGACTAGCGGTGAGCAGTACTTC. Translating it yields CASSSGWTSGEQYF.

V is TRBV7-9 and J is TRBJ2-2; no clear D. V was clipped by 4 bases and J by 3 bases, with 9 bases between them. Looked up from germline, CDR1 is SEHNR and CDR2 is FQNEAQ (reference sequence). CDR3 length: 14 amino acids. The CDR3 DNA follows: TGTGCCAGCAGCTCCCGGATCTACACCGGGGAGCTGTTTTTT. Translating it yields CASSSRIYTGELFF.

In the case of this clonotype: A read error may explain this, as a much larger clone is one base away. The chain employs TRBV10-3 and TRBJ2-1; D may be TRBD1 (5 bases). The germline V gene encodes CDR1 ENHRY and CDR2 SYGVKD. The CDR3 contains 11 residues. The CDR3 sequence: CAMGQLGEQFF. CDR3 DNA: TGTGCTATGGGGCAATTGGGTGAGCAGTTCTTC.

The J gene is TRBJ2-1, the V gene TRBV28; D is possibly TRBD1 (5 bases). The CDR3 runs 18 residues. CDR1 and CDR2 (germline): MDHEN, SYDVKM. Trimming removed 3 bases from V and 6 bases from J, with 24 bases in between. DNA of the CDR3: TGTGCCAGCAGTTTGGGCGTTAGAGGTGTGGGTCAGGGCAATGAGCAGTTCTTC. Amino acid sequence: CASSLGVRGVGQGNEQFF. Looking up the rest from reference TRBV28 and TRBJ2-1 gives the full variable domain: DVKVTQSSRYLVKRTGEKVFLECVQDMDHENMFWYRQDPGLGLRLIYFSYDVKMKEKGDIPEGYSVSREKKERFSLILESASTNQTSMYLCASSLGVRGVGQGNEQFFGPGTRLTVL.

The chain carries TRBV10-3 and TRBJ2-3, with D maybe TRBD1 (6 bases). This CDR3 contains 14 residues. Germline lookup yields CDR1 ENHRY and CDR2 SYGVKD. V lost 6 bases and J lost 2, with 12 bases in between. The DNA for the CDR3 is TGTGCCATCAGGGGGGCATTCTCCACAGATACGCAGTATTTT. It codes for CAIRGAFSTDTQYF.

The chain is built from TRBV29-1 and TRBJ2-7; TRBD2 matches 14 bases. The CDR3 length is 16 residues. J gave up 7 bases and V 4 bases, and 12 bases lay outside the gene matches. From germline, CDR1 is SQVTM and CDR2 ANQGSEA. In DNA, the CDR3 is TGCAGCGTTGCGACTAGCGGGAGGGCCGAGGGAAATGAGCAGTACTTC. Its translation: CSVATSGRAEGNEQYF.

In regard to this clonotype: At one of its ends the junction is not consistent with the germline gene, which may arise from a read error. CDR3 in amino acids: CTSSLTQGSSGYTF. DNA of the CDR3: TGTACCAGCAGCCTCACACAGGGTAGCAGTGGCTACACCTTC. V and J are TRBV11-2 and TRBJ1-2; a weak D match, TRBD1 (6 bases). CDR1 is SGHAT, CDR2 FQNNGV, per germline. The CDR3 extends over 14 amino acids. The complete variable domain, with remaining parts taken from reference TRBV11-2 and TRBJ1-2, reads EAGVAQSPRYKIIEKRQSVAFWCNPISGHATLYWYQQILGQGPKLLIQFQNNGVVDDSQLPKDRFSAERLKGVDSTLKIQPAKLEDSAVYLCTSSLTQGSSGYTFGSGTRLTVV.

The chain links TRBV6-5 to TRBJ2-3; 14 bases line up with TRBD2. The CDR3 runs 16 residues. V was clipped by 6 bases and J by 5 bases; unmatched bases: 7. CDR1 is MNHEY and CDR2 is SVGAGI in the germline V gene. The CDR3 bases are TGTGCCAGCAGCCCCGGGACTAGCGGGGGACTAGATACGCAGTATTTT. Its protein is CASSPGTSGGLDTQYF.

This chain connects TRBV29-1 to TRBJ1-4; 7 positions match TRBD1. The germline V gene has CDR1 SQVTM and CDR2 ANQGSEA. The V gene end was trimmed by 6 bases and the J gene end by 5 bases; junction bases not matched to a gene: 6. The CDR3 covers 13 residues. In DNA form, the CDR3 reads TGCAGCGTGGCCGGGACAGCAAATGAAAAACTGTTTTTT. It encodes CSVAGTANEKLFF.

The V call is TRBV20-1, the J call TRBJ2-1; 14 nucleotides agree with TRBD2. The CDR3 contains 16 residues. The V and J ends lost 0 bases and 10 bases, in that order; junction bases with no gene match: 8. The germline CDR1 and CDR2 sequences are DFQATT and SNEGSKA (reference sequence). The CDR3, as DNA: TGCAGTGCTAGAGATCTAAGACTAGCGGGAGGGGTGGAGCAGTTCTTC. The encoded protein is CSARDLRLAGGVEQFF.

This clonotype has only a few counts. CDR3 sequence (DNA): TGTGCCAGCTCACCCACAGGGGGCGTCGCAGATACGCAGTATTTT. Protein: CASSPTGGVADTQYF. V usage is TRBV18 and J usage is TRBJ2-3, with 9 bases identical to TRBD1. CDR3 length: 15 residues. CDR1 is KGHSH and CDR2 is LQKENI in the germline V gene. The J segment lost 4 bases and the V segment lost 3 bases, leaving 5 bases of the junction unmatched. Using reference TRBV18 and TRBJ2-3 for the parts outside the CDR3, the full variable domain is NAGVMQNPRHLVRRRGQEARLRCSPMKGHSHVYWYRQLPEEGLKFMVYLQKENIIDESGMPKERFSAEFPKEGPSILRIQQVVRGDSAAYFCASSPTGGVADTQYFGPGTRLTVL.

This chain connects TRBV12-3 or TRBV12-4 to TRBJ2-3; TRBD2 matches 11 bases. The CDR3 has 16 amino acids. The ends lost 5 bases at V and 4 bases at J; junction bases unmatched: 8. In DNA, the CDR3 is TGTGCCAGCAGTCTACGGGGGACTAGCGGCGCAGATACGCAGTATTTT. Encoded protein: CASSLRGTSGADTQYF.

V usage is TRBV3-1 and J usage is TRBJ2-7; 9 nucleotides line up with TRBD2. V was pared by 2 bases and J by 3 bases, with 5 bases of the junction left unmatched. From germline, CDR1 is LGHDT and CDR2 YNNKEL (reference sequence). There are 15 residues in the CDR3. CDR3 sequence (DNA): TGTGCCAGCAGCCAAATGGGAGCGGGAGGCTACGAGCAGTACTTC. Translated, it gives CASSQMGAGGYEQYF.